Presented here are 13 T cell receptor beta chains from one specimen sequenced in a study of control samples from healthy donors and cancer patients. Clones were sequenced by immunoSEQ multiplex PCR, and TCRdb holds only the in-frame ones, with some missing. The sample carries 170,000 or so clones, around 94% recorded once. The sample consisted of blood. These TCRs come from a woman under 30 in good health.

The CDR3 DNA is TGTGCCAGCAGCAGAAGGACTAGCGGGGGGGAGACCCAGTACTTC. Amino acid sequence: CASSRRTSGGETQYF. The V and J genes are TRBV7-9 and TRBJ2-5, with 14 bases aligning to TRBD2. This CDR3 contains 15 residues. Trimming took 5 bases from V and 5 from J; bases not matched to a gene: 4. CDR1 SEHNR and CDR2 FQNEAQ come from the germline V gene (reference sequence). Full variable domain (remainder filled in from reference TRBV7-9 and TRBJ2-5): DTGVSQNPRHKITKRGQNVTFRCDPISEHNRLYWYRQTLGQGPEFLTYFQNEAQLEKSRLLSDRFSAERPKGSFSTLEIQRTEQGDSAMYLCASSRRTSGGETQYFGPGTRLLVL.

The J gene is TRBJ2-1, the V gene TRBV7-3, with unresolved D. The V and J ends lost 3 bases and 5 bases respectively, with 5 bases between them. Germline V lookup: CDR1 SGHTA, CDR2 FQGTGA. The CDR3 loop spans 12 amino acids. The CDR3: CASSLVNNEQFF. The DNA for the CDR3 is TGTGCCAGCAGCTTGGTCAACAATGAGCAGTTCTTC.

The table lists this clone with a count of one. The chain uses TRBV6-1 and TRBJ2-3, with a possible D match to TRBD2 (7 bases). The V gene's germline CDR1 is MNHNS and CDR2 SASEGT. Trimming shortened V by 2 bases and J by 0 bases, and 9 bases separated the two germline ends. The CDR3 extends over 15 amino acids. The CDR3 DNA sequence: TGTGCCAGCAGTGAAAGGGGGGGGAGCACAGATACGCAGTATTTT. Translated, it gives CASSERGGSTDTQYF.

V is TRBV27 and J is TRBJ1-2; a weak D match, TRBD1 (6 bases). V lost 3 bases and J 5 bases, leaving 10 bases between the germline ends. The CDR3 runs 13 residues. The germline CDR1 and CDR2 sequences are MNHEY and SMNVEV (reference sequence). CDR3 bases: TGTGCCAGCAGTTTCAGGGGTGGTTATGGCTACACCTTC. It is translated as CASSFRGGYGYTF.

This clone occurred once. The V gene is TRBV6-5, the J gene TRBJ1-1; 7 bases are a match to TRBD1. CDR3 size: 15 residues. Germline trimming cut 6 bases from V and 5 bases from J; bases unmatched to any gene: 12. Germline assignment: CDR1 MNHEY and CDR2 SVGAGI. Here the CDR3 DNA reads TGTGCCAGCAGCCCCCTTGACAGGGTAGGAACTGAAGCTTTCTTT. This encodes CASSPLDRVGTEAFF.

The CDR3 spells CASSLWGVTEAFF. The CDR3 nucleotides read TGCGCCAGCAGCCTTTGGGGGGTCACTGAAGCTTTCTTT. The chain uses TRBV5-1 and TRBJ1-1; weak D call: TRBD1 (5 bases). Germline values: CDR1 SGHRS, CDR2 YFSETQ. Trimming took off 4 bases at V and 4 bases at J, with 11 bases between the two ends. The CDR3 is 13 residues long.

V usage is TRBV27 and J usage is TRBJ2-2; D is unclear. The CDR3 sequence is 15 residues long. Trimming took 5 bases from V and 4 from J, leaving 14 bases between them. Germline loops: CDR1 MNHEY, CDR2 SMNVEV (reference sequence). The CDR3 bases are TGTGCCAGCAGTCCCCGAAAAGATGGCACCGGGGAGCTGTTTTTT. It specifies CASSPRKDGTGELFF.

The chain is built from TRBV9 and TRBJ1-4, with 10 bases identical to TRBD1. The CDR3 is 18 residues long. The ends lost 4 bases at V and 1 base at J; junction bases unmatched: 10. Germline CDR1 and CDR2: SGDLS and YYNGEE. CDR3 amino acids: CASSRFSGQGRTNEKLFF. The CDR3 DNA sequence: TGTGCCAGCAGCCGGTTTTCGGGACAGGGGAGAACTAATGAAAAACTGTTTTTT.

The sample holds one count of this clone. The V gene is TRBV7-2, the J gene TRBJ1-1; 9 bases match TRBD1. V was clipped by 5 bases and J by 4 bases; unmatched bases: 2. The germline gives CDR1 SGHTA, CDR2 FQGNSA. CDR3 length: 13 residues. The CDR3 DNA is TGTGCCAGCAGCCTGGACAGGGGCACTGAAGCTTTCTTT. Its translation is CASSLDRGTEAFF. Together with reference TRBV7-2 and TRBJ1-1, the CDR3 gives the full variable domain: GAGVSQSPSNKVTEKGKDVELRCDPISGHTALYWYRQSLGQGLEFLIYFQGNSAPDKSGLPSDRFSAERTGGSVSTLTIQRTQQEDSAVYLCASSLDRGTEAFFGQGTRLTVV.

This chain connects TRBV4-2 to TRBJ2-1; the D gene is possibly TRBD2 (5 bases). Germline V lookup: CDR1 LGHNA, CDR2 YNFKEQ. This CDR3 spans 21 amino acids. With 2 bases removed from V and 7 bases from J, the gap between germline ends came to 33 bases. CDR3 loop: CASSQSVRLTLSPRPLNEQFF. The CDR3 nucleotides are TGTGCCAGCAGCCAAAGCGTAAGACTAACCCTCTCCCCCCGCCCCTTGAATGAGCAGTTCTTC.

The CDR3 nucleotides read TGTGCCAGCGGCAGATCAGTGCACACTGAAGCTTTCTTT. As protein: CASGRSVHTEAFF. V usage is TRBV6-5 and J usage is TRBJ1-1, with no clear D. CDR1 and CDR2 from the germline V gene are MNHEY and SVGAGI. The CDR3 sequence is 13 residues long. V gave up 8 bases and J gave up 3 bases, with 13 bases separating them.

V is TRBV10-1 and J is TRBJ1-1; D might be TRBD1 (5 bases). V lost 5 bases, J lost 0 bases, and 10 bases lay in between. Germline CDR1 is WNHNN and CDR2 is SYGVQD (reference sequence). The CDR3 has 14 residues. As DNA, the CDR3 is TGCGCCAGCAGTCGGGGGGGGATGAACACTGAAGCTTTCTTT. Its translation: CASSRGGMNTEAFF.

The V call is TRBV19, the J call TRBJ1-6; 7 nucleotides match TRBD1. This CDR3 has 16 residues. CDR1 LNHDA and CDR2 SQIVND come from the germline V gene (reference sequence). V shed 5 bases and J 6 bases; nucleotides not matched to a gene: 10. CDR3 DNA sequence: TGTGCCAGTAGTGCGCAACCGGGACAGTTTAATTCACCCCTCCACTTT. The encoded protein is CASSAQPGQFNSPLHF.